The 18 T cell receptor beta chains below all came from one sample that was sequenced in a study of blood T cell repertoires in COVID-19. Generated by immunoSEQ multiplex PCR, the TCRdb table keeps only in-frame clones and is missing some. The sample contains about 320,000 clones, approximately 88% of which appear only once. The sequenced sample was PBMCs or T cells enriched from blood (not recorded which). These receptors were obtained from a man aged 25 to 45 who had recovered from COVID-19.

The chain combines TRBV19 with TRBJ2-1; D gene uncertain. The ends were cut back, 4 bases at V and 0 bases at J, with 10 bases in the middle. The CDR3 is 15 residues long. Germline lookup yields CDR1 LNHDA and CDR2 SQIVND (reference sequence). The CDR3 protein is CASSTRKSSYNEQFF. The DNA of the CDR3 is TGTGCCAGTAGTACCCGTAAGAGCTCCTACAATGAGCAGTTCTTC. The whole variable domain, filled in from reference TRBV19 and TRBJ2-1, reads DGGITQSPKYLFRKEGQNVTLSCEQNLNHDAMYWYRQDPGQGLRLIYYSQIVNDFQKGDIAEGYSVSREKKESFPLTVTSAQKNPTAFYLCASSTRKSSYNEQFFGPGTRLTVL.

CDR3 in DNA: TGCGCCAGCAGCAATGACAGGTACAATGAGCAGTTCTTC. It specifies CASSNDRYNEQFF. This rearrangement joins TRBV5-1 to TRBJ2-1, with TRBD1 as a possible D gene (6 bases). Trimming removed 4 bases from V and 4 bases from J, with 9 bases in between. CDR3 length equals 13 residues. Germline V gene lookup returns CDR1 SGHRS and CDR2 YFSETQ.

The genes are TRBV9 and TRBJ2-2, with 15 bases lining up with TRBD2. Germline CDR1 reads SGDLS; CDR2 reads YYNGEE. Trimming at V came to 4 bases and at J to 6 bases, leaving 7 bases not matched to a gene. The CDR3 runs 17 residues. The CDR3 is CASSPRTSGGAAGELFF. DNA of the CDR3: TGTGCCAGCAGCCCCCGGACTAGCGGGGGGGCAGCCGGGGAGCTGTTTTTT.

The chain joins TRBV6-5 to TRBJ2-7; D not certain. Germline CDR1 reads MNHEY; CDR2 reads SVGAGI. The CDR3 extends over 14 amino acids. The DNA for the CDR3 is TGTGCAACTGAAGTGAGGCCAAGCTCCTACGAGCAGTACTTC. Translating gives CATEVRPSSYEQYF.

The chain uses TRBV14 and TRBJ1-2; 10 bases map to TRBD1. The CDR3 covers 14 residues. The germline V gene encodes CDR1 SGHDN and CDR2 FVKESK. J lost 6 bases, V lost 4 bases, and 5 bases had no gene match. Here the CDR3 reads CASSPKDRGDGYTF. The CDR3 region has the DNA TGTGCCAGCAGCCCGAAGGACAGGGGGGATGGCTACACCTTC.

The CDR3 loop reads CASSFADFRREDTQYF. In DNA form, the CDR3 reads TGTGCCAGCAGCTTTGCGGACTTCCGGCGGGAGGATACGCAGTATTTT. The rearrangement uses TRBV7-2 and TRBJ2-3; TRBD2 aligns across 7 bases. V trimming: 3 bases; J trimming: 6 bases; junction bases outside the gene matches: 12. This CDR3 contains 16 residues. The germline CDR1 and CDR2 sequences are SGHTA and FQGNSA.

The chain links TRBV28 to TRBJ2-3, with TRBD2 matching 11 bases. Germline values: CDR1 MDHEN, CDR2 SYDVKM. The CDR3 sequence is 17 residues long. The V and J ends lost 2 bases and 2 bases, in that order; junction bases with no gene match: 6. In DNA form, the CDR3 reads TGTGCCAGCAGTTTAATCACTAGCGGGGGACCCACAGATACGCAGTATTTT. Amino acid sequence: CASSLITSGGPTDTQYF.

A single count supports this clone. J is TRBJ2-7 and V is TRBV4-1; 12 bases match TRBD2. CDR1 and CDR2 (germline): MGHRA, YSYEKL. The J segment lost 2 bases and the V segment lost 0 bases, leaving 5 bases of the junction unmatched. This CDR3 is built from 17 residues. The CDR3: CASSQELAGGITYEQYF. The CDR3 DNA follows: TGCGCCAGCAGCCAAGAGCTAGCGGGGGGGATAACCTACGAGCAGTACTTC.

The V call is TRBV7-2, the J call TRBJ2-7; 7 bases line up with TRBD2. The CDR3 is made up of 16 amino acids. Germline V gene lookup returns CDR1 SGHTA and CDR2 FQGNSA. V shed 1 base, J shed 0 bases, and the junction held 6 bases outside the gene matches. The CDR3 here is CASSLDAAGLSYEQYF. The CDR3 nucleotides read TGTGCCAGCAGCTTAGATGCAGCGGGGCTCTCCTACGAGCAGTACTTC.

The V gene is TRBV28, the J gene TRBJ2-7; a possible D gene is TRBD1 (5 bases). This CDR3 contains 13 residues. Germline V lookup: CDR1 MDHEN, CDR2 SYDVKM. Trimming pared 7 bases from V and 0 bases from J, leaving 10 bases between. Written as DNA, the CDR3 is TGTGCCAGCACTATGGACACCTCCTACGAGCAGTACTTC. Its protein product is CASTMDTSYEQYF.

The chain is built from TRBV18 and TRBJ2-7; TRBD1 matches at 9 bases. The CDR3 runs to 12 residues. V was pared by 3 bases and J by 6 bases, with 0 bases of the junction left unmatched. Germline values: CDR1 KGHSH, CDR2 LQKENI. The CDR3 DNA follows: TGTGCCAGCTCACCGGGACAGGGCGAGCAGTACTTC. Translation: CASSPGQGEQYF.

V and J are TRBV6-5 and TRBJ1-5, with 7 bases matching TRBD1. CDR3 length: 15 amino acids. The ends lost 6 bases at V and 2 bases at J; junction bases unmatched: 7. Per germline, CDR1 MNHEY and CDR2 SVGAGI. This CDR3 reads CASSTDRERNQPQHF. CDR3 coding DNA: TGTGCCAGCAGCACCGACAGGGAACGCAATCAGCCCCAGCATTTT.

This rearrangement joins TRBV18 to TRBJ2-7; D is unclear. The CDR3 is 14 residues long. Per the germline V gene, CDR1 is KGHSH and CDR2 is LQKENI. The V gene lost 0 bases and the J gene lost 2 bases, with 8 bases spanning the gap. The CDR3 nucleotides are TGTGCCAGCTCACCACCTGACAAAACCTACGAGCAGTACTTC. It yields the protein CASSPPDKTYEQYF.

This sequence joins TRBV7-2 and TRBJ2-7, with D possibly matching TRBD2 (6 bases). Germline CDR1 and CDR2: SGHTA and FQGNSA. Deletions cut 1 base from V and 4 bases from J, with 11 bases between. The CDR3 has 14 amino acids. This CDR3 is CASSLVPGVYEQYF. DNA for the CDR3: TGTGCCAGCAGCTTAGTACCGGGGGTTTACGAGCAGTACTTC.

The chain links TRBV24-1 to TRBJ2-7, with D tentatively TRBD2 (7 bases). The CDR3 loop spans 16 amino acids. Trimming left V 5 bases short and J 2 bases short, with 18 bases between. Germline V gives CDR1 KGHDR, CDR2 SFDVKD. DNA for the CDR3: TGTGCCACCAGTGCCCGGGGGGCGGGGTCCACCTACGAGCAGTACTTC. Protein: CATSARGAGSTYEQYF.

The rearrangement links TRBV7-3 to TRBJ2-3, with 10 nucleotides matching TRBD2. CDR1 is SGHTA, CDR2 FQGTGA, per germline. Losses at the gene ends were 5 bases for V and 5 bases for J; bases not matched to a gene: 7. The CDR3 sequence is 15 residues long. The DNA of the CDR3 is TGTGCCAGCAGCCAAAGCGGGGGGGCCCTAGATACGCAGTATTTT. This encodes CASSQSGGALDTQYF. Combining the CDR3 with reference TRBV7-3 and TRBJ2-3 gives the whole variable domain GAGVSQTPSNKVTEKGKYVELRCDPISGHTALYWYRQSLGQGPEFLIYFQGTGAADDSGLPNDRFFAVRPEGSVSTLKIQRTERGDSAVYLCASSQSGGALDTQYFGPGTRLTVL.

This chain connects TRBV5-1 to TRBJ2-1; D might be TRBD2 (7 bases). Trimming removed 7 bases at V and 0 bases at J, with 14 bases between. The CDR3 contains 15 residues. In germline, CDR1 is SGHRS, CDR2 YFSETQ. CDR3 nucleotide sequence: TGCGCCAGCCGGGCGGGGGCTGGCTCCTACAATGAGCAGTTCTTC. Its translation is CASRAGAGSYNEQFF.

The V call is TRBV5-5, the J call TRBJ1-4; weak D call: TRBD1 (5 bases). V was trimmed by 0 bases and J by 7 bases, leaving 10 bases between them. Germline assignment: CDR1 SGHKS and CDR2 YYEKEE (reference sequence). The length of the CDR3 is 14 residues. The CDR3 region is CASSLGLGGEKLFF. The CDR3 DNA is TGTGCCAGCAGCTTGGGCCTGGGGGGTGAAAAACTGTTTTTT.